This T cell receptor (beta chain) emerged from a study of cytotoxic CD8 clonotypes in ibrutinib-treated CLL (dated by TCRdb to about 2021). Study-level background: In this cohort, approximately 15 patients were treatment-naive and 11 to 12 were relapsed/refractory, while 17 to 18 had unmutated IGHV. An average of 255,043 productive templates and 94,082 productive rearrangements was obtained per sample. Of the approximately 86 participants in the trial, approximately 26 had longitudinal samples available. Every remission and progressive disease sample was obtained while ibrutinib was still being received by the patients. Cryopreserved peripheral blood mononuclear cells were collected at three points: before therapy, at response, and at either sustained remission or disease progression. Response samples were taken after a median of roughly a year on treatment, ranging from 6 to 36 months. Partial responses were observed in roughly 24 patients and complete responses in 2; after a median follow-up of 68 months, remission was maintained in about 15 patients and progression was observed in roughly twelve. Points the paper makes about the study in general: At baseline, clonality was higher than in age-matched healthy donors and showed a strong correlation with circulating CD8+ T-cell counts. Public clonotypes were found to be uncommon and were observed to contract or remain stable during treatment; the increase in clonality was shown to reflect expansion of private clonotypes at ibrutinib response. Sampling times were not matched between patients in sustained remission and patients whose disease was progressing, and lymph node repertoires were not examined. An increase in clonality was observed at ibrutinib response, with clonality remaining stable during sustained remission and falling back toward baseline at progression.

Each clonotype received, on average, about 10x coverage in deep resolution sequencing performed on a MiSeq, where the target depth lay between 1 in 1 million and 1 in 200,000 T cells. The immunoSEQ hsTCRB Kit was used to generate TCR beta libraries. The paper's data handling went like this. Data were analyzed with ImmunoSEQ Data Assistant and ImmunoSEQ Analyzer, with V, D and J genes assigned per IMGT definitions. Clonality, which ranges from 0 to 1, was calculated by subtracting the normalized Shannon entropy of productive rearrangement frequencies from one. Only overrepresented clonotypes making up at least 0.05% of the repertoire of each patient were included in the public clonotype analysis. About a dozen age-matched healthy donor repertoires from immuneACCESS served as clonality controls. TCRdb holds this immuneACCESS table with in-frame rearrangements only. Some clones are missing; in checked studies, unresolved V genes explain under half, and the rest has no known cause. That table gives V, J and clone size, and the DNA gave D and trimming. This sample has approximately 200,000 clones in its table, and about 72% of those were observed once. The top ten clones comprise 13% of the sample.

Including the terminal cysteine and phenylalanine, the CDR3 comprises 14 residues. The DNA shown is the 42-base CDR3, in frame from base 1. V drops 0 bases and J drops 1 base, leaving 7 bases in between. According to the germline V gene (reference sequence), CDR1 reads SGHNT and CDR2 reads YYREEE. About this clone itself: There is no known antigen for this receptor. Per-nucleotide qualities are absent, and no much larger clonotype sits a single base away.

Per the publication, the time point label means: approximately 2 years on ibrutinib. Roughly 2 micrograms of genomic DNA were extracted from cryopreserved PBMCs for TCR beta library preparation. Longitudinal blood samples from CLL patients on ibrutinib monotherapy were analyzed using high-throughput TCR beta sequencing. Patients were enrolled in a phase 2 open-label single-center ibrutinib monotherapy trial. Here the sequenced sample was PBMCs, taken after 24 months of ibrutinib treatment. This clonotype originated in a human donor with chronic lymphocytic leukemia. The chain is encoded by TRBV5-4 joined to TRBJ1-1; no D gene is confidently identified. The nucleotide sequence reads TGTGCCAGCAGCTTGGATACGGCGAACACTGAAGCTTTCTTT. Translated, this is CASSLDTANTEAFF.